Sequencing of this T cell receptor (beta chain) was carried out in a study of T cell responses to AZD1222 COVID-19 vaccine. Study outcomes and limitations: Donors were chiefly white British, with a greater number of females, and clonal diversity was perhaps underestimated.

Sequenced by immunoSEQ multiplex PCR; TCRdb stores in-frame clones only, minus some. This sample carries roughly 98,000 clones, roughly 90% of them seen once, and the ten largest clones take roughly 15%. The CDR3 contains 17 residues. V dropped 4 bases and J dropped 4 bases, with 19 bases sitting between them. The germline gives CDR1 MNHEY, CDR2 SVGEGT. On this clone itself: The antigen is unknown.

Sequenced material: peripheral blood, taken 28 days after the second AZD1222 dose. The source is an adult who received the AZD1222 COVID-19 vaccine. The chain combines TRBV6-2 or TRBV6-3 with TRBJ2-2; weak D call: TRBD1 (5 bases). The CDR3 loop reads CASSFDSQSFPTGELFF. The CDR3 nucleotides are TGTGCCAGCAGTTTCGACAGCCAAAGCTTCCCCACCGGGGAGCTGTTTTTT.